These 13 T cell receptor beta chains were sequenced from one sample in a study of blood T cell repertoires in COVID-19. The protocol was immunoSEQ multiplex PCR, while the TCRdb copy is restricted to in-frame clones and leaves out a portion. This table has approximately 470,000 clones, around 87% appearing once. Sequenced input: PBMCs or T cells enriched from blood (not recorded which). Receptors originate from a woman between 18 and 30 years old who had recovered from COVID-19.

V is TRBV2 and J is TRBJ1-2; the match to TRBD1 covers 10 bases. Germline V CDR1 and CDR2: SNHLY, FYNNEI. The CDR3 covers 15 residues. With V trimmed by 5 bases and J by 3 bases, 6 bases remained unmatched. The CDR3 is CASSPDRGPYYGYTF. CDR3 sequence (DNA): TGTGCCAGCAGTCCCGACAGGGGGCCTTACTATGGCTACACCTTC.

The chain uses TRBV27 and TRBJ1-1; the D is unclear. This CDR3 contains 14 residues. The germline CDR1 and CDR2 sequences are MNHEY and SMNVEV (reference sequence). Between the trimmed V and J ends, which lost 11 bases and 3 bases, there was a span of 19 bases. The CDR3 region is CACLRRGGDTEAFF. The DNA for the CDR3 is TGTGCCTGCTTGAGGCGCGGCGGGGACACTGAAGCTTTCTTT.

For the CDR3, the DNA is TGTGCCACCAGCCAGGGGAGAGACTATGGCTACACCTTC. Residues: CATSQGRDYGYTF. V and J are TRBV15 and TRBJ1-2, with D possibly matching TRBD1 (6 bases). This CDR3 comprises 13 residues. Germline values: CDR1 LNHNV, CDR2 YYDKDF (reference sequence). With 5 bases removed from V and 3 bases from J, the gap between germline ends came to 10 bases.

This clone was recorded a few times. This sequence joins TRBV21-1 and TRBJ1-3; TRBD1 is the table's D call and was not checked against the DNA. TRBV21-1 is a pseudogene segment. The CDR3 spans 17 residues. The CDR3 DNA reads as TGTGCCAGCAGCTTTCGACGACAGGACGGCTCTGGAAACACCATATATTTT. It specifies CASSFRRQDGSGNTIYF.

The J gene is TRBJ1-5, the V gene TRBV28; TRBD1 aligns across 8 bases. In germline, CDR1 is MDHEN, CDR2 SYDVKM. The ends lost 6 bases at V and 3 bases at J; junction bases unmatched: 10. This CDR3 contains 16 residues. CDR3 residues: CASRLFRQGINQPQHF. The CDR3 DNA follows: TGTGCCAGCAGACTATTTAGACAGGGGATCAATCAGCCCCAGCATTTT.

This clone was found many times. The CDR3 coding sequence is TGTGCCAGTAGCCGACAGGGGGCGTCCTACGAGCAGTACTTC. Protein sequence: CASSRQGASYEQYF. The rearrangement uses TRBV19 and TRBJ2-7; the match to TRBD1 covers 10 bases. Germline trimming cut 6 bases from V and 1 base from J; bases unmatched to any gene: 3. Germline-derived CDR1 and CDR2 are LNHDA and SQIVND (reference sequence). The CDR3 has 14 amino acids.

The chain employs TRBV5-6 and TRBJ2-5; D is perhaps TRBD2 (6 bases). This CDR3 is built from 13 residues. Trimming took 2 bases from V and 4 from J, leaving 9 bases between them. Germline V CDR1 and CDR2: SGHDT, YYEEEE. The CDR3 loop is CASSFGGIETQYF. Written as DNA, the CDR3 is TGTGCCAGCAGCTTTGGGGGGATAGAGACCCAGTACTTC.

The V call is TRBV30, the J call TRBJ1-3, with D possibly being TRBD1 (6 bases). The CDR3 covers 15 residues. CDR1 and CDR2 from the germline V gene are GTSNPN and SVGIG (reference sequence). Trimming took 3 bases from V and 4 from J, leaving 16 bases between them. The CDR3 region has the DNA TGTGCCTGGAGCCGAGGGGGGGGACCCGGAAACACCATATATTTT. The encoded protein is CAWSRGGGPGNTIYF. The full variable domain, rest sourced from reference TRBV30 and TRBJ1-3, is SQTIHQWPATLVQPVGSPLSLECTVEGTSNPNLYWYRQAAGRGLQLLFYSVGIGQISSEVPQNLSASRPQDRQFILSSKKLLLSDSGFYLCAWSRGGGPGNTIYFGEGSWLTVV.

This clone was seen a handful of times. Distinct nucleotide sequences in the sample also encode this CDR3. The chain couples TRBV5-6 to TRBJ1-3, with a tentative D call TRBD1 (5 bases). Germline loops: CDR1 SGHDT, CDR2 YYEEEE. The CDR3 runs to 15 residues. The ends were cut back, 2 bases at V and 4 bases at J, with 13 bases in the middle. CDR3 protein: CASSFGAGRGNTIYF. The CDR3 DNA sequence: TGTGCCAGCAGCTTTGGTGCGGGGCGGGGAAACACCATATATTTT.

DNA of the CDR3: TGTGCCAGCAGCCCACCCTCGCGGGGCCAATACAATGAGCAGTTCTTC. Amino acids: CASSPPSRGQYNEQFF. The J gene is TRBJ2-1, the V gene TRBV3-1 (or the pseudogene TRBV3-2); a weak D match, TRBD2 (6 bases). This CDR3 has 16 residues. Trimming pared 4 bases from V and 4 bases from J, leaving 17 bases between. Germline assignment: CDR1 LGHDT and CDR2 YNNKEL (reference sequence).

The J gene is TRBJ1-6, the V gene TRBV12-3 or TRBV12-4, with 8 positions matching TRBD1. The V gene end was trimmed by 5 bases and the J gene end by 10 bases; junction bases not matched to a gene: 4. The CDR3 has 13 amino acids. Here the CDR3 reads CASSTGTGSPLHF. The CDR3 DNA follows: TGTGCCAGCAGTACAGGGACAGGATCACCCCTCCACTTT.

This sequence joins TRBV30 and TRBJ2-2; D call uncertain. The CDR3 spans 14 residues. CDR1 GTSNPN and CDR2 SVGIG come from the germline V gene (reference sequence). The V end was cut by 5 bases, the J end by 3 bases, with 13 bases between. This chain's CDR3 is CAWGEDSYTGELFF. The CDR3 DNA reads as TGTGCCTGGGGTGAAGACTCTTACACCGGGGAGCTGTTTTTT.

This clone has just a few counts. The CDR3 DNA is TGTGCCAGCAACACGGACAGGGATAGCAATCAGCCCCAGCATTTT. It yields the protein CASNTDRDSNQPQHF. The chain is built from TRBV2 and TRBJ1-5, with 8 bases aligning to TRBD1. CDR3 length: 15 amino acids. V dropped 7 bases and J dropped 0; count of bases not matched to a gene: 5. Germline CDR1 reads SNHLY; CDR2 reads FYNNEI.